There are many counts of the clone carrying this TCR beta chain. Its specificity is not known. This record belongs to a study of T cells in Graves' hyperthyroidism and ophthalmopathy. Study results and limitations: Expanded thyroid clonotypes (above 0.001) were mostly also found in blood. A model using 13 V-J features told ophthalmopathy apart from stable hyperthyroidism.

Hyperthyroidism in the patients, aged 18 to 65, was newly diagnosed and under 2 months in duration. Patients with uncontrolled infections, other autoimmune diseases, pregnancy or lactation were excluded. The CDR3 sequence is 18 residues long. Trimming left V 0 bases short and J 1 base short, with 13 bases between. Germline V gene lookup returns CDR1 LGHNA and CDR2 YSLEER. Amplification of TCR beta CDR3 regions used RNA as the template. TCR CDR3 regions were first amplified by RT-PCR with HTBI primers. MiXCR was run by TCRdb on the multiplex PCR reads, yielding one entry per CDR3 protein. Altogether 610,000 or so distinct CDR3 sequences are present, around 45% being singletons, with the ten largest covering more than 7.5%.

The rearrangement uses TRBV4-3 and TRBJ2-6; no firm D call. This TCR was sampled from a woman aged 18-29 years with Graves' hyperthyroidism. Material for sequencing was peripheral blood or thyroid tissue (not recorded which). CDR3 region: CASSQDPAGASGANVLTF. CDR3 DNA sequence: TGCGCCAGCAGCCAAGATCCAGCAGGAGCTTCTGGGGCCAACGTCCTGACTTTC.